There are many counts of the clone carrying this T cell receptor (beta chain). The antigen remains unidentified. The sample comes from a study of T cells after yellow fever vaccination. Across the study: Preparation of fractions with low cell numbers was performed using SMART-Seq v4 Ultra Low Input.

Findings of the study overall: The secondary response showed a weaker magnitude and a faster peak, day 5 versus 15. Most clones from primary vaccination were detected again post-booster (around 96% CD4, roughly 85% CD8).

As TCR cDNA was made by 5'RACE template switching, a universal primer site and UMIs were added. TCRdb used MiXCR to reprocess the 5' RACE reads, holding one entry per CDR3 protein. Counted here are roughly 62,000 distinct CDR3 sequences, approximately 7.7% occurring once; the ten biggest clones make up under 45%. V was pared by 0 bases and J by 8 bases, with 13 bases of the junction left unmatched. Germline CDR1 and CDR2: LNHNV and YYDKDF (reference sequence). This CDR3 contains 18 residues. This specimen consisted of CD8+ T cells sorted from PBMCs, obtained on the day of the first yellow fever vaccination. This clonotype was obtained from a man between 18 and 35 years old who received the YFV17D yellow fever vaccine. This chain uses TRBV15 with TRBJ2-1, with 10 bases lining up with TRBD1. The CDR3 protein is CATSREEFSDRGFYEQFF. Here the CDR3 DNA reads TGTGCCACCAGCAGAGAGGAGTTCTCGGACAGGGGGTTCTATGAGCAGTTCTTC.